This T cell receptor (beta chain) was profiled in a study of T cells expressing NK-cell markers. TCRdb reprocessed the 5' RACE reads; each CDR3 protein has one entry and no DNA is given. This sample's table reports roughly 390,000 distinct CDR3 sequences. The CDR3 is 19 residues long. Germline CDR1 reads LGHNA; CDR2 reads YNFKEQ. The V and J genes are TRBV4-2 and TRBJ2-5; TCRdb's assignment of TRBD2 cannot be checked, as there is no DNA. Specimen: blood T cells: a sorted CD56 or NKG2C T cell subset, CD4+ or CD8+ T cells, or bulk PBMC T cells (not recorded which). The clonotype was recovered from a woman aged 45-65 years in good health. This CDR3 reads CASSQDRGLAGGLQETQYF.